This paragraph reports one TCR beta chain. CDR1 is KGHSH and CDR2 is LQKENI in the germline V gene. The CDR3 extends over 17 amino acids. V was clipped by 3 bases and J by 9 bases; unmatched bases: 16. This entry comes from a study of shared T cell receptors in the human thymus. Sequenced by immunoSEQ multiplex PCR; TCRdb stores in-frame clones only, minus some. The sample includes 600,000 to 900,000 clones, approximately 83% of them seen just once. The same data also contributed to another study, on human thymus T cells. Per that paper: Donors were healthy Finnish infants having corrective surgery for congenital heart defects.

Material: thymocytes. The rearrangement uses TRBV18 and TRBJ2-1; 8 nucleotides match TRBD1. This receptor was identified in a girl under two years old with a congenital heart defect. The CDR3 reads CASSPYRQGHSCREQFF. The CDR3 DNA reads TGTGCCAGCTCACCGTACCGACAGGGGCACTCTTGCCGTGAGCAGTTCTTC.